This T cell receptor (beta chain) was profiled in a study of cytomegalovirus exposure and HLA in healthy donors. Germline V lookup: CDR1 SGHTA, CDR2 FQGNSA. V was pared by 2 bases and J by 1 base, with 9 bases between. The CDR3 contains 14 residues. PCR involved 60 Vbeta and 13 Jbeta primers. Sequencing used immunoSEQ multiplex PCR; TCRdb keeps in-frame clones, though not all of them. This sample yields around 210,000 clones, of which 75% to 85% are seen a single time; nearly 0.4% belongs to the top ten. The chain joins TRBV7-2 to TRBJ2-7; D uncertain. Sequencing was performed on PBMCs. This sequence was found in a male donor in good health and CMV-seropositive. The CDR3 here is CASSLFGQSYEQYF. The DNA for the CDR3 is TGTGCCAGCAGCTTATTTGGGCAGTCCTACGAGCAGTACTTC.